These 19 T cell receptor beta chains were sequenced from one sample in a study of blood T cells in healthy people across ages. A second PCR, run for roughly 7 to 11 cycles, used a sample-barcoded 5' primer plus a J-beta primer mix. TCRdb independently ran MiXCR on the 5' RACE reads; one entry per CDR3 protein. The sample consists of hundreds of thousands of distinct CDR3 sequences, 24% of them appearing once. In addition, the sample was reused for a study of T cells of mothers and their children.

Sequences were obtained from blood. The receptors come from a boy younger than 18 in good health.

The rearrangement uses TRBV4-1 and TRBJ2-2; 9 bases are shared with TRBD1. Germline assignment: CDR1 MGHRA and CDR2 YSYEKL. V dropped 0 bases and J dropped 6; count of bases not matched to a gene: 14. The CDR3 has 19 amino acids. CDR3 in DNA: TGCGCCAGCAGCCAAGATCCCGACCTGACAGGGGGGAAGGCCGGGGAGCTGTTTTTT. Translated: CASSQDPDLTGGKAGELFF.

In this sample, this clonotype turned up a few times. V gene TRBV6-6 combines with J gene TRBJ1-5; D not certain. Trimming pared 2 bases from V and 0 bases from J, leaving 8 bases between. Germline loops: CDR1 MNHNY, CDR2 SVGAGI (reference sequence). The CDR3 is made up of 15 amino acids. The CDR3 bases are TGTGCCAGCAGTTACCCCGTCTATAGCAATCAGCCCCAGCATTTT. This codes for CASSYPVYSNQPQHF.

This clonotype was counted at least ten times. The junction differs from germline at one of its ends, possibly a read error. This chain connects TRBV7-7 to TRBJ2-5, with D perhaps matching TRBD1 (6 bases). This CDR3 contains 16 residues. In germline, CDR1 is SSHAT, CDR2 FNYEAQ (reference sequence). CDR3 in amino acids: CASSSGRTVVQETQYF. CDR3 DNA: TGTGCTAGCAGCTCTGGCCGGACAGTGGTGCAAGAGACCCAGTACTTC.

V gene TRBV7-8 combines with J gene TRBJ1-2; no definite D call. The germline V gene encodes CDR1 SGHVS and CDR2 FQNEAQ. V was trimmed by 5 bases and J by 2 bases, leaving 15 bases between them. The CDR3 covers 15 residues. The CDR3 here is CASSRNKNGNYGYTF. The CDR3 bases are TGTGCCAGCAGCCGCAACAAAAATGGAAACTATGGCTACACCTTC.

This clonotype was detected only a few times. CDR3 DNA: TGTGCCAGCAGCCCTTCTTATATCGGGACAGATACGCAGTATTTT. This translates into CASSPSYIGTDTQYF. The chain uses TRBV7-2 and TRBJ2-3; D uncertain. Germline CDR1 and CDR2: SGHTA and FQGNSA. V was clipped by 5 bases and J by 3 bases, with 15 bases between them. This CDR3 has 15 amino acids. The entire variable domain, with the rest obtained from reference TRBV7-2 and TRBJ2-3, is as follows: GAGVSQSPSNKVTEKGKDVELRCDPISGHTALYWYRQSLGQGLEFLIYFQGNSAPDKSGLPSDRFSAERTGGSVSTLTIQRTQQEDSAVYLCASSPSYIGTDTQYFGPGTRLTVL.

This clonotype was observed a few times. This chain links TRBV28 with TRBJ2-4; 8 bases match TRBD2. With V trimmed by 5 bases and J by 3 bases, 6 bases remained unmatched. CDR3 length: 15 residues. Germline V gene data show CDR1 as MDHEN and CDR2 as SYDVKM. CDR3 in amino acids: CASSPGGADKNIQYF. In DNA form, the CDR3 reads TGTGCCAGCAGTCCGGGGGGGGCTGACAAAAACATTCAGTACTTC.

In its sample, this clonotype was seen a few times. The V gene is TRBV27, the J gene TRBJ2-3; D not certain. Between the trimmed V and J ends, which lost 1 base and 0 bases, there was a span of 8 bases. This CDR3 has 15 amino acids. Germline CDR1 MNHEY, CDR2 SMNVEV (reference sequence). The CDR3 coding sequence is TGTGCCAGCAGTTTATTGAAGCCTAGCACAGATACGCAGTATTTT. Protein sequence: CASSLLKPSTDTQYF.

A few counts support this clonotype. V is TRBV20-1 and J is TRBJ2-2, with 7 bases identical to TRBD2. The ends lost 6 bases at V and 0 bases at J; junction bases unmatched: 4. The V gene's germline CDR1 is DFQATT and CDR2 SNEGSKA (reference sequence). This CDR3 region has 14 residues. In nucleotides, the CDR3 is TGCAGTGCAAGGGACTACTCGAACACCGGGGAGCTGTTTTTT. This codes for CSARDYSNTGELFF.

This clonotype came up a few times. V is TRBV4-3 and J is TRBJ1-1; 10 nucleotides line up with TRBD1. This CDR3 has 18 amino acids. Germline V gives CDR1 LGHNA, CDR2 YSLEER. V was pared by 0 bases and J by 0 bases, with 7 bases of the junction left unmatched. CDR3 residues: CASSQDRTGGSLNTEAFF. DNA of the CDR3: TGCGCCAGCAGCCAAGATCGGACAGGGGGGAGCTTGAACACTGAAGCTTTCTTT.

This clonotype has more than one count but fewer than ten. The chain employs TRBV6-5 and TRBJ2-5; D not resolved. The J call may be in error: the DNA end matches TRBJ2-1 better. Germline CDR1 reads MNHEY; CDR2 reads SVGAGI. This CDR3 is 14 amino acids long. The CDR3 DNA sequence: TGTGCCAGCAGTTATTGGCCCCCAGTCAATGAGCAGTTCTTC. Amino acid sequence: CASSYWPPVNEQFF.

This clonotype has just a few counts. At one end, the junction sequence differs from germline, possibly due to a read error. The V gene is TRBV11-3, the J gene TRBJ2-3; 7 bases fit TRBD1. The CDR3 is 12 residues long. Germline-derived CDR1 and CDR2 are SGHNT and YENEEA. The CDR3 is CASSRDRGNAAF. The CDR3 DNA follows: TGTGCCAGCAGCCGGGACAGAGGGAATGCTGCTTTT. Full variable domain (missing parts from reference TRBV11-3 and TRBJ2-3): EAGVVQSPRYKIIEKKQPVAFWCNPISGHNTLYWYLQNLGQGPELLIRYENEEAVDDSQLPKDRFSAERLKGVDSTLKIQPAELGDSAVYLCASSRDRGNAAFGPGTRLTVL.

The chain links TRBV20-1 to TRBJ1-5; D perhaps matches TRBD1 (6 bases). CDR3 length: 14 residues. Germline-derived CDR1 and CDR2 are DFQATT and SNEGSKA (reference sequence). V was cut by 3 bases and J by 5 bases, with 14 bases left in between. In DNA form, the CDR3 reads TGCAGTGCTAGGCCGGGGGCACGAGATCAGCCCCAGCATTTT. Its translation is CSARPGARDQPQHF.

This clonotype was seen only a few times. Here the CDR3 reads CSVAGQGATEAFF. The CDR3 nucleotides read TGCAGCGTTGCCGGACAGGGGGCTACTGAAGCTTTCTTT. The chain couples TRBV29-1 to TRBJ1-1, with 11 bases matching TRBD1. V was clipped by 4 bases and J by 5 bases; unmatched bases: 3. The CDR3 runs to 13 residues. In germline, CDR1 is SQVTM, CDR2 ANQGSEA.

This chain joins TRBV9 and TRBJ2-5, with D possibly being TRBD1 (6 bases). The DNA end is more similar to TRBJ2-7, so the J call may be wrong. CDR1 is SGDLS and CDR2 is YYNGEE in the germline V gene. This CDR3 is 13 amino acids long. The DNA of the CDR3 is TGTGCCAGCAGCGGTCGACAGGCCTACGAGCAGTACTTC. Translation gives CASSGRQAYEQYF.

This clonotype was detected a few times. The chain carries TRBV29-1 and TRBJ1-5; D uncertain. CDR1 is SQVTM, CDR2 ANQGSEA, per germline. CDR3 length equals 13 residues. The V end was cut by 4 bases, the J end by 4 bases, with 11 bases between. CDR3 nucleotide sequence: TGCAGCGTTGTAACAGATGGGAATCAGCCCCAGCATTTT. Its translation: CSVVTDGNQPQHF.

This clonotype was recorded a few times. The CDR3 spells CASSSTSARTDTQYF. The CDR3 DNA sequence: TGTGCCAGCAGCTCAACGTCGGCCCGAACAGATACGCAGTATTTT. The chain is built from TRBV7-2 and TRBJ2-3; D ambiguous. Trimming took 4 bases from V and 3 from J, leaving 14 bases between them. The length of the CDR3 is 15 residues. CDR1 is SGHTA and CDR2 is FQGNSA in the germline V gene.

As to this clonotype: The germline gene is not matched at one end of the junction; a read error may be the cause. This chain connects TRBV5-1 to TRBJ2-7, with TRBD1 identical over 8 bases. Germline V CDR1 and CDR2: SGHRS, YFSETQ. The CDR3 totals 14 residues. The CDR3: CASNLVQGGYEQYF. The CDR3 bases are TGCGCCAGCAACTTGGTACAGGGGGGATACGAGCAGTACTTC.

This clonotype occurred many times. This sequence joins TRBV5-1 and TRBJ1-1; perhaps TRBD1 as D (5 bases). Trimming removed 4 bases from V and 3 bases from J, with 13 bases in between. Germline V gene sequence: CDR1 SGHRS, CDR2 YFSETQ. The CDR3 has 14 residues. The CDR3 DNA sequence: TGCGCCAGCAGCCCCCACACAGGAGACACTGAAGCTTTCTTT. It is translated as CASSPHTGDTEAFF.

This clonotype turned up a few times. This chain joins TRBV5-1 and TRBJ2-7; D is perhaps TRBD1 (5 bases). Germline-derived CDR1 and CDR2 are SGHRS and YFSETQ. The germline V and J ends were trimmed by 0 bases and 0 bases, with 13 bases remaining between them. The CDR3 covers 16 residues. The DNA for the CDR3 is TGCGCCAGCAGCTTGGGGACAAGGCCAAGCTCCTACGAGCAGTACTTC. The encoded protein is CASSLGTRPSSYEQYF.